These T cell receptor beta chains were read from a single sample in a study of PD-1 blockade in classical Hodgkin lymphoma. The table came from immunoSEQ multiplex PCR; TCRdb's copy has only in-frame clones and leaves some out. The top ten hold 22% of the sample, which has some 84,000 clones, under 90% seen once. The sample consisted of peripheral blood mononuclear cells (PBMCs), taken at baseline. These receptors all stem from a human donor with classical Hodgkin lymphoma. CDR3s include the opening cysteine and the closing phenylalanine or tryptophan. Fields, in order: CDR3 protein, J gene, V gene, clone size, D gene. The D gene is left open where the match is weak. A row's size may be missing; if present it is once, few, many or a size class.

CDR3 protein: CASRIGSTPLVETQYF
J gene: TRBJ2-5
V gene: TRBV11-2
clone size: NA
D gene: NA

CDR3 protein: CASKGLTNTGELFF
J gene: TRBJ2-2
V gene: TRBV28
clone size: NA
D gene: TRBD2

CDR3 protein: CASSPRMPHLVF
J gene: TRBJ2-1
V gene: TRBV18
clone size: NA
D gene: NA

CDR3 protein: CASSLTGGDNEQFF
J gene: TRBJ2-1
V gene: TRBV18
clone size: NA
D gene: TRBD2

CDR3 protein: CASRRVTGTDTQYF
J gene: TRBJ2-3
V gene: TRBV4-3
clone size: once
D gene: NA

CDR3 protein: CASSPGTNSYEQYF
J gene: TRBJ2-7
V gene: TRBV27
clone size: NA
D gene: NA

CDR3 protein: CASSHSPGSSYEQYF
J gene: TRBJ2-7
V gene: TRBV4-3
clone size: NA
D gene: NA

CDR3 protein: CASSGGGLSSYEQYF
J gene: TRBJ2-7
V gene: TRBV6-5
clone size: NA
D gene: NA

CDR3 protein: CASSLASSWGSDTQYF
J gene: TRBJ2-3
V gene: TRBV13
clone size: hyperexpanded
D gene: NA

CDR3 protein: CASSPIGRAGELFF
J gene: TRBJ2-2
V gene: TRBV14
clone size: NA
D gene: TRBD2

CDR3 protein: CASSFLENTGELFF
J gene: TRBJ2-2
V gene: TRBV27
clone size: NA
D gene: NA

CDR3 protein: CASSWGSGQETQYF
J gene: TRBJ2-5
V gene: TRBV19
clone size: NA
D gene: NA

CDR3 protein: CASSKVWCGAKNIQYF
J gene: TRBJ2-4
V gene: TRBV21-1
clone size: once
D gene: NA

CDR3 protein: CASSYSTGASGNTIYF
J gene: TRBJ1-3
V gene: TRBV6-6
clone size: NA
D gene: NA

CDR3 protein: CASSQDVGNTLYEQYF
J gene: TRBJ2-7
V gene: TRBV4-1
clone size: NA
D gene: NA

CDR3 protein: CASSLRGFGNQPQHF
J gene: TRBJ1-5
V gene: TRBV13
clone size: once
D gene: NA

CDR3 protein: CASSPSTTPETRYF
J gene: TRBJ2-5
V gene: TRBV7-6
clone size: NA
D gene: NA

CDR3 protein: CATSRDRQPQHF
J gene: TRBJ1-5
V gene: TRBV15
clone size: NA
D gene: NA

CDR3 protein: CASSPMDYSYEQYF
J gene: NA
V gene: TRBV4-1
clone size: NA
D gene: NA

CDR3 protein: CASSPRGATDRGAFF
J gene: TRBJ1-1
V gene: TRBV18
clone size: NA
D gene: NA

CDR3 protein: CASSLVSGSEETQYF
J gene: TRBJ2-5
V gene: TRBV7-9
clone size: NA
D gene: TRBD2

CDR3 protein: CASSLRGPLAGEQYF
J gene: TRBJ2-7
V gene: TRBV7-2
clone size: once
D gene: TRBD2

CDR3 protein: CASTPSSGSPYNEQFF
J gene: TRBJ2-1
V gene: TRBV27
clone size: NA
D gene: TRBD2

CDR3 protein: CASSAEVTGGQKDTEAFF
J gene: TRBJ1-1
V gene: TRBV7-9
clone size: NA
D gene: NA

CDR3 protein: CASSIGLATTDTQYF
J gene: TRBJ2-3
V gene: TRBV5-4
clone size: NA
D gene: TRBD2

CDR3 protein: CASSSSLIWDTEAFF
J gene: TRBJ1-1
V gene: TRBV7-9
clone size: once
D gene: NA

CDR3 protein: CASSLEGRGDTGELFF
J gene: TRBJ2-2
V gene: TRBV11-3
clone size: NA
D gene: NA

CDR3 protein: CASSQATETEAFF
J gene: TRBJ1-1
V gene: TRBV4-2
clone size: NA
D gene: NA

CDR3 protein: CASSLLPGQGATEAFF
J gene: TRBJ1-1
V gene: TRBV27
clone size: NA
D gene: TRBD1

CDR3 protein: CASSTGEETQYF
J gene: TRBJ2-5
V gene: TRBV5-1
clone size: NA
D gene: NA

CDR3 protein: CASSLRGLGETQYF
J gene: TRBJ2-5
V gene: TRBV27
clone size: NA
D gene: TRBD1

CDR3 protein: CASSLRTGAGVNYGYTF
J gene: TRBJ1-2
V gene: TRBV7-2
clone size: NA
D gene: TRBD1

CDR3 protein: CASSQWDSTYEQYF
J gene: TRBJ2-7
V gene: TRBV13
clone size: NA
D gene: TRBD1

CDR3 protein: CASSPRTGGYGYTF
J gene: TRBJ1-2
V gene: TRBV7-8
clone size: NA
D gene: TRBD1

CDR3 protein: CASSQWPGSSYNEQFF
J gene: TRBJ2-1
V gene: TRBV4-3
clone size: NA
D gene: NA

CDR3 protein: CASSTTVRANTEAFF
J gene: TRBJ1-1
V gene: TRBV19
clone size: NA
D gene: NA

CDR3 protein: CASSSSGLDRNTEAFF
J gene: TRBJ1-1
V gene: TRBV28
clone size: NA
D gene: NA

CDR3 protein: CSVEILWQTQYF
J gene: TRBJ2-5
V gene: TRBV29-1
clone size: once
D gene: NA

CDR3 protein: CASSELTGANYGYTF
J gene: TRBJ1-2
V gene: TRBV6-1
clone size: NA
D gene: NA

CDR3 protein: CASSLLPYEQYF
J gene: TRBJ2-7
V gene: TRBV7-2
clone size: NA
D gene: NA

CDR3 protein: CASSAGVSYEQYF
J gene: TRBJ2-7
V gene: TRBV10-1
clone size: NA
D gene: NA

CDR3 protein: CASSESLGLISTDTQYF
J gene: TRBJ2-3
V gene: TRBV25-1
clone size: once
D gene: NA

CDR3 protein: CASSHVGVPPYEQYF
J gene: TRBJ2-7
V gene: TRBV4-2
clone size: NA
D gene: NA

CDR3 protein: CASSQQWTGTSTDTQYF
J gene: TRBJ2-3
V gene: TRBV14
clone size: NA
D gene: TRBD1

CDR3 protein: CASSPVQGTNQPQHF
J gene: TRBJ1-5
V gene: TRBV28
clone size: once
D gene: TRBD1

CDR3 protein: CASSPRTGLTETQYF
J gene: TRBJ2-5
V gene: TRBV7-2
clone size: NA
D gene: TRBD1

CDR3 protein: CASSGQIQETQYF
J gene: TRBJ2-5
V gene: TRBV6-1
clone size: NA
D gene: NA

CDR3 protein: CASRGLADYNEQFF
J gene: TRBJ2-1
V gene: TRBV27
clone size: once
D gene: TRBD2

CDR3 protein: CASSSRAASYNEQFF
J gene: TRBJ2-1
V gene: TRBV11-1
clone size: NA
D gene: NA